These 19 T cell receptor beta chains share one sample of origin, sequenced in a study of blood T cell repertoires in COVID-19 (dated by TCRdb to the early 2020s). Libraries were built with the immunoSEQ multiplex PCR assay. TCRdb provides this immuneACCESS table in a form limited to in-frame rearrangements. Some clones are lacking; in checked studies, under half of them reflect an unresolved V gene, and why the rest are absent is not known. Across this sample there are roughly 250,000 clones, with approximately 82% seen only once. The ten most abundant clones make up 4.9% of the sample. Specimen: peripheral blood. Source of these receptors: a woman older than 75 with active or convalescent COVID-19.

The chain joins TRBV29-1 to TRBJ1-2; tentative D call: TRBD1 (5 bases). Germline V gives CDR1 SQVTM, CDR2 ANQGSEA. The CDR3 length is 12 residues. Deletions cut 1 base from V and 4 bases from J, with 7 bases between. CDR3 sequence: CSVEGQSYGYTF. In nucleotides, the CDR3 is TGCAGCGTTGAAGGACAGAGCTATGGCTACACCTTC.

The genes are TRBV29-1 and TRBJ2-7; TRBD2 is a possible D gene (5 bases). The CDR3 runs to 16 residues. V lost 1 base and J lost 3, with 19 bases in between. Germline V CDR1 and CDR2: SQVTM, ANQGSEA. The CDR3 DNA reads as TGCAGCGTTGAAGGTGCCGGTGGGATTCGGGGCTACGAGCAGTACTTC. It codes for CSVEGAGGIRGYEQYF.

The J gene is TRBJ1-1, the V gene TRBV5-1; the D is unclear. Germline V gene lookup returns CDR1 SGHRS and CDR2 YFSETQ. The V end lost 0 bases, the J end lost 5 bases, and 14 bases lay between the germline ends. The CDR3 spans 15 residues. The CDR3 spells CASSLERALGTEAFF. The CDR3 bases are TGCGCCAGCAGCTTGGAGCGGGCCCTCGGTACTGAAGCTTTCTTT. The complete variable domain, with remaining parts taken from reference TRBV5-1 and TRBJ1-1, reads KAGVTQTPRYLIKTRGQQVTLSCSPISGHRSVSWYQQTPGQGLQFLFEYFSETQRNKGNFPGRFSGRQFSNSRSEMNVSTLELGDSALYLCASSLERALGTEAFFGQGTRLTVV.

This chain uses TRBV3-1 (or the pseudogene TRBV3-2) with TRBJ1-5, with TRBD1 as a possible D gene (5 bases). The CDR3 contains 14 residues. V dropped 1 base and J dropped 3 bases, with 7 bases sitting between them. Germline assignment: CDR1 LGHDT and CDR2 YNNKEL (reference sequence). CDR3 DNA sequence: TGTGCCAGCAGCCAAGGACAGATCAATCAGCCCCAGCATTTT. Residues: CASSQGQINQPQHF.

This clone was recorded a few times. The chain couples TRBV10-2 to TRBJ1-5, with D unresolved. Per germline, CDR1 WSHSY and CDR2 SAAADI. The CDR3 consists of 13 residues. The V and J ends lost 5 bases and 7 bases respectively, with 12 bases between them. This CDR3 reads CASSFGQAQPQHF. The CDR3 coding sequence is TGCGCCAGCAGTTTTGGGCAGGCACAGCCCCAGCATTTT.

The gene calls are TRBV5-4 and TRBJ2-3, with 12 bases aligning to TRBD2. The CDR3 totals 19 residues. Trimming cost V 2 bases and J 4 bases; bases outside gene matches: 14. Germline V gene lookup returns CDR1 SGHNT and CDR2 YYREEE (reference sequence). The CDR3 loop reads CASSLASGRDRVPPDTQYF. CDR3 DNA: TGTGCCAGCAGCTTAGCTAGCGGGAGGGACCGGGTTCCACCAGATACGCAGTATTTT.

The chain has TRBV3-1 (or the pseudogene TRBV3-2) and TRBJ2-7; 13 bases map to TRBD2. The CDR3 is 15 residues long. V dropped 4 bases and J dropped 4; count of bases not matched to a gene: 4. Germline V lookup: CDR1 LGHDT, CDR2 YNNKEL (reference sequence). CDR3 nucleotides: TGTGCCAGCAGCCCCGGACTAGCGGGAGTATACGAGCAGTACTTC. This gives the protein CASSPGLAGVYEQYF.

The chain employs TRBV5-1 and TRBJ1-3, with a possible D match to TRBD1 (5 bases). V was pared by 1 base and J by 4 bases, with 9 bases between. The CDR3 loop spans 14 amino acids. Per germline, CDR1 SGHRS and CDR2 YFSETQ. The CDR3 loop reads CASSLPGLGNTIYF. For the CDR3, the DNA is TGCGCCAGCAGCTTGCCAGGGTTGGGAAACACCATATATTTT.

The rearrangement uses TRBV24-1 and TRBJ1-1; unclear D gene. CDR1 is KGHDR, CDR2 SFDVKD, per germline. Between the trimmed V and J ends, which lost 2 bases and 0 bases, there was a span of 3 bases. The CDR3 is made up of 13 amino acids. CDR3 DNA: TGTGCCACCAGTGATTCAGTGAACACTGAAGCTTTCTTT. Translated, it gives CATSDSVNTEAFF.

Only a few counts were recorded for this clone. The rearrangement uses TRBV28 and TRBJ2-7, with D possibly being TRBD2 (5 bases). The CDR3 consists of 14 residues. V was pared by 1 base and J by 2 bases, with 9 bases between. Germline V CDR1 and CDR2: MDHEN, SYDVKM. The CDR3 loop reads CASSLYGLTYEQYF. CDR3 sequence (DNA): TGTGCCAGCAGTTTATACGGACTCACCTACGAGCAGTACTTC. The variable domain in full, with the rest retrieved from reference TRBV28 and TRBJ2-7, is DVKVTQSSRYLVKRTGEKVFLECVQDMDHENMFWYRQDPGLGLRLIYFSYDVKMKEKGDIPEGYSVSREKKERFSLILESASTNQTSMYLCASSLYGLTYEQYFGPGTRLTVT.

The chain combines TRBV18 with TRBJ2-1, with TRBD1 matching over 9 bases. Germline V gene data show CDR1 as KGHSH and CDR2 as LQKENI. The CDR3 spans 13 residues. V was clipped by 3 bases and J by 7 bases; unmatched bases: 1. CDR3 bases: TGTGCCAGCTCACCGGACAGGGGTAATGAGCAGTTCTTC. Protein sequence: CASSPDRGNEQFF.

Points on this clone: The sample contains more than one DNA sequence encoding this CDR3. This chain joins TRBV28 and TRBJ1-5; maybe TRBD1 (6 bases). This CDR3 region has 15 residues. The V gene's germline CDR1 is MDHEN and CDR2 SYDVKM. Trimming cost V 3 bases and J 4 bases, with 13 bases left between them. CDR3 sequence: CASSLGGAGNQPQHF. For the CDR3, the DNA is TGTGCCAGCAGTTTGGGGGGGGCTGGGAATCAGCCCCAGCATTTT.

The chain joins TRBV28 to TRBJ2-4, with 11 bases lining up with TRBD2. Per the germline V gene, CDR1 is MDHEN and CDR2 is SYDVKM. Trimming removed 3 bases from V and 8 bases from J; junction bases left unmatched: 9. The CDR3 extends over 16 amino acids. Here the CDR3 DNA reads TGTGCCAGCAGTTTCCTCTTTACTAGCGGGAGAGACATTCAGTACTTC. Its translation: CASSFLFTSGRDIQYF.

CDR3 protein: CASSQGTGGYTF. The CDR3 DNA follows: TGTGCCAGCAGCCAAGGTACGGGTGGCTACACCTTC. V is TRBV3-1 (or the pseudogene TRBV3-2) and J is TRBJ1-2; unclear D gene. V was cut by 1 base and J by 7 bases, with 7 bases left in between. This CDR3 region has 12 residues. CDR1 is LGHDT, CDR2 YNNKEL, per germline (reference sequence).

As concerns this clone: In the same sample, other DNA sequences code for this CDR3. The V call is TRBV7-9, the J call TRBJ2-1; 8 nucleotides align to TRBD1. The CDR3 runs 15 residues. The trim removed 5 bases at V and 3 bases at J, leaving 6 bases unmatched. Germline-derived CDR1 and CDR2 are SEHNR and FQNEAQ (reference sequence). The CDR3 sequence is CASSLGTGDYNEQFF. Written as DNA, the CDR3 is TGTGCCAGCAGCCTGGGGACAGGAGACTACAATGAGCAGTTCTTC.

This clone occurred once. The chain recombines TRBV7-9 with TRBJ2-5; a weak D match, TRBD1 (6 bases). The V gene's germline CDR1 is SEHNR and CDR2 FQNEAQ (reference sequence). This CDR3 region has 14 residues. Deletions cut 4 bases from V and 5 bases from J, with 14 bases between. CDR3 amino acids: CASSSSGAWETQYF. The CDR3, as DNA: TGTGCCAGCAGCTCATCAGGGGCTTGGGAGACCCAGTACTTC.

The chain is built from TRBV2 and TRBJ2-7; 8 nucleotides align to TRBD2. J was trimmed by 3 bases and V by 2 bases; bases with no gene match: 6. CDR3 length: 15 residues. Germline values: CDR1 SNHLY, CDR2 FYNNEI. CDR3 residues: CASSELASGLYEQYF. CDR3 DNA sequence: TGTGCCAGCAGTGAATTGGCTAGCGGGCTCTACGAGCAGTACTTC.

The rearrangement joins TRBV2 to TRBJ2-7; 7 bases are shared with TRBD2. This CDR3 contains 14 residues. The J segment lost 4 bases and the V segment lost 4 bases, leaving 7 bases of the junction unmatched. Germline V gene sequence: CDR1 SNHLY, CDR2 FYNNEI. CDR3 coding DNA: TGTGCCAGCAGTGTTGGGAGGGCTAGGTACGAGCAGTACTTC. Translated, it gives CASSVGRARYEQYF.

This chain joins TRBV19 and TRBJ2-5, with 9 bases lining up with TRBD1. The germline V gene has CDR1 LNHDA and CDR2 SQIVND (reference sequence). The CDR3 extends over 14 amino acids. J gave up 4 bases and V 4 bases, and 4 bases lay outside the gene matches. This chain's CDR3 is CASSKGQGGETQYF. In DNA form, the CDR3 reads TGTGCCAGTAGTAAGGGACAGGGTGGAGAGACCCAGTACTTC.